These 12 T cell receptor beta chains originate from one sample sequenced in a study of Graves' ophthalmopathy and Graves' hyperthyroidism. Amplification from RNA transcripts yielded the TCR beta CDR3 regions. Second-round multiplex PCR came after first-round RT-PCR with HTBI primers. TCRdb re-derived calls from the multiplex PCR reads in MiXCR, one entry per CDR3 protein. Of approximately 540,000 distinct CDR3 sequences in the sample, under 45% were seen once. The sample taken for sequencing was peripheral blood or thyroid tissue (not recorded which). The receptors come from an adult man with Graves' hyperthyroidism.

This clonotype was seen many times. The chain is built from TRBV7-2 and TRBJ2-5; D may be TRBD2 (6 bases). The ends were cut back, 5 bases at V and 4 bases at J, with 14 bases in the middle. Germline values: CDR1 SGHTA, CDR2 FQGNSA. This CDR3 has 14 amino acids. CDR3 residues: CASSRGSGRETQYF. In DNA form, the CDR3 reads TGTGCCAGCAGCCGTGGTAGCGGTAGAGAGACCCAGTACTTC.

CDR3 sequence (DNA): TGTGCCAGCAGCCGACAGGGGGCGGATACACTGTTTTTT. This codes for CASSRQGADTLFF. V and J are TRBV11-2 and TRBJ1-4; TRBD1 agrees at 10 bases. Germline loops: CDR1 SGHAT, CDR2 FQNNGV. The CDR3 sequence is 13 residues long. After removal of 5 bases from V and 13 bases from J, the junction contained 7 bases not matched to a gene. Full variable domain (missing parts from reference TRBV11-2 and TRBJ1-4): EAGVAQSPRYKIIEKRQSVAFWCNPISGHATLYWYQQILGQGPKLLIQFQNNGVVDDSQLPKDRFSAERLKGVDSTLKIQPAKLEDSAVYLCASSRQGADTLFFGSGTQLSVL.

This clonotype was seen at least ten times. The chain carries TRBV9 and TRBJ1-2; D not resolved. CDR1 is SGDLS and CDR2 is YYNGEE in the germline V gene. The CDR3 has 14 residues. V lost 3 bases and J 3 bases, leaving 12 bases between the germline ends. CDR3 amino acids: CASSAPGADYGYTF. Written as DNA, the CDR3 is TGTGCCAGCAGCGCCCCGGGAGCGGACTATGGCTACACCTTC.

This clonotype appeared once. The final CDR3 position lacks the conserved phenylalanine or tryptophan, pointing to a likely read error. The rearrangement joins TRBV5-1 to TRBJ1-1, with TRBD1 identical over 7 bases. Germline V lookup: CDR1 SGHRS, CDR2 YFSETQ. Trimming cost V 0 bases and J 1 base; bases outside gene matches: 9. CDR3 length: 17 residues. CDR3 loop: CASSLGRGRGSNTEAFS. The CDR3 region has the DNA TGCGCCAGCAGCTTGGGTAGGGGGCGGGGATCGAACACTGAAGCTTTCTCT.

The CDR3 nucleotides are TGCAGCGTTGCGGGACACTCTGGGGCCAACGTCCTGACTTTC. Protein: CSVAGHSGANVLTF. The chain combines TRBV29-1 with TRBJ2-6; D perhaps matches TRBD1 (6 bases). CDR3 length: 14 amino acids. V lost 4 bases and J 0 bases, leaving 7 bases between the germline ends. Germline values: CDR1 SQVTM, CDR2 ANQGSEA.

The chain recombines TRBV29-1 with TRBJ2-6; D might be TRBD1 (6 bases). This CDR3 contains 14 residues. Germline V gene data show CDR1 as SQVTM and CDR2 as ANQGSEA. V gave up 7 bases and J gave up 3 bases, with 13 bases separating them. CDR3 region: CSADRRRGANVLTF. CDR3 in DNA: TGCAGCGCCGACAGGAGACGTGGGGCCAACGTCCTGACTTTC.

Only a few counts were recorded for this clonotype. The rearrangement links TRBV7-9 to TRBJ2-1; D is uncertain. Trimming took 2 bases from V and 2 from J, leaving 7 bases between them. Germline CDR1 SEHNR, CDR2 FQNEAQ (reference sequence). There are 14 residues in the CDR3. In DNA, the CDR3 is TGTGCCAGCAGCTTAACGCGGACCTACAATGAGCAGTTCTTC. This gives the protein CASSLTRTYNEQFF.

For the CDR3, the DNA is TGCAGTGCTAGGTTGCCGGGACAGCGCTACGAGCAGTACTTC. Translation: CSARLPGQRYEQYF. The rearrangement uses TRBV20-1 and TRBJ2-7; the match to TRBD1 covers 7 bases. Trimming removed 3 bases from V and 3 bases from J; junction bases left unmatched: 8. The CDR3 is made up of 14 amino acids. From germline, CDR1 is DFQATT and CDR2 SNEGSKA (reference sequence).

At least ten counts were recorded for this clonotype. The chain is built from TRBV12-3 or TRBV12-4 and TRBJ1-3; D not certain. V was pared by 6 bases and J by 5 bases, with 8 bases between. The CDR3 runs to 12 residues. Here the CDR3 DNA reads TGTGCCAGCAGCGAAAGGAGAAACACCATATATTTT. Translation gives CASSERRNTIYF.

The sample holds many counts of this clonotype. The genes are TRBV6-4 and TRBJ2-2; D perhaps matches TRBD2 (5 bases). The germline V gene has CDR1 MRHNA and CDR2 SNTAGT. V was trimmed by 2 bases and J by 2 bases, leaving 9 bases between them. CDR3 size: 15 residues. CDR3 sequence: CASSDGETNTGELFF. As DNA, the CDR3 is TGTGCCAGCAGTGACGGGGAGACTAACACCGGGGAGCTGTTTTTT.

J is TRBJ2-7 and V is TRBV7-9; possible D gene TRBD2, 5 bases. Germline CDR1 and CDR2: SEHNR and FQNEAQ (reference sequence). The CDR3 totals 13 residues. Trimming removed 5 bases from V and 10 bases from J, with 18 bases in between. The chain's CDR3 is CASSSEKRQVQYF. The CDR3, as DNA: TGTGCCAGCAGCAGCGAGAAGCGGCAAGTACAGTACTTC.

The chain is built from TRBV24-1 and TRBJ2-3; a weak D match, TRBD2 (6 bases). The V gene's germline CDR1 is KGHDR and CDR2 SFDVKD. The CDR3 runs to 16 residues. V shed 2 bases and J shed 1 base, with 12 bases lying between them. CDR3 sequence: CATSDSEEGGTDTQYF. CDR3 bases: TGTGCCACCAGTGATTCTGAGGAGGGTGGCACAGATACGCAGTATTTT.